This T cell receptor beta chain is from a study of shared clonotypes between healthy human individuals. After removal of 5 bases from V and 0 bases from J, the junction contained 8 bases not matched to a gene. The CDR3 runs 16 residues. Germline V gene sequence: CDR1 SEHNR, CDR2 FQNEAQ (reference sequence). Selected positively for CCR7 and CD45RO-negative, naive CD8 cells excluded terminally differentiated effector memory CD45RA+ cells. The data were produced by immunoSEQ multiplex PCR, yet TCRdb's version contains in-frame clones alone and is incomplete. The table shows hundreds of thousands of clones, with roughly 96% occurring only once.

The sequenced material came from naive CD8+ T cells sorted from blood. The V and J genes are TRBV7-9 and TRBJ2-7; TRBD1 agrees at 9 bases. The source is a woman in her thirties in good health. The chain's CDR3 is CASSGAGTGTSYEQYF. The CDR3 nucleotides read TGTGCCAGCAGCGGAGCCGGGACAGGGACCTCCTACGAGCAGTACTTC.